These 20 T cell receptor beta chains share one sample of origin, sequenced in a study of graft-versus-host responses after intestinal transplantation. TCRdb's copy holds only in-frame clones and misses some; the assay was immunoSEQ multiplex PCR. The table includes 12,000 to 15,000 clones, 77% detected once. Lamina propria and intraepithelial lymphocytes were released by processing graft tissue. Source: ileum tissue, taken just under 28 days after intestinal transplant. All receptors come from a human patient who received an intestinal transplant, so some T cells may come from the graft donor.

In its sample, this clone ranks as medium-sized. The chain uses TRBV6-1 and TRBJ1-1; no reliable D call. V was clipped by 6 bases and J by 4 bases, with 15 bases between them. Per the germline V gene, CDR1 is MNHNS and CDR2 is SASEGT. This CDR3 contains 14 residues. This CDR3 is CASRVTEPSTEAFF. The CDR3 DNA is TGTGCCAGCAGAGTGACTGAACCGAGCACTGAAGCTTTCTTT.

The V call is TRBV29-1, the J call TRBJ2-2, with a weak D call TRBD2 (5 bases). The V gene's germline CDR1 is SQVTM and CDR2 ANQGSEA. Trimming pared 7 bases from V and 1 base from J, leaving 16 bases between. The CDR3 totals 15 residues. CDR3 residues: CSALTRGKNTGELFF. CDR3 DNA sequence: TGCAGCGCCCTGACTCGAGGGAAGAACACCGGGGAGCTGTTTTTT.

This chain uses TRBV9 with TRBJ2-2; 8 bases agree with TRBD1. The germline V gene encodes CDR1 SGDLS and CDR2 YYNGEE. The CDR3 extends over 17 amino acids. With V trimmed by 0 bases and J by 0 bases, 4 bases remained unmatched. The CDR3 sequence is CASSVDETGANTGELFF. CDR3 nucleotide sequence: TGTGCCAGCAGCGTAGATGAGACAGGGGCGAACACCGGGGAGCTGTTTTTT. Combining the CDR3 with reference TRBV9 and TRBJ2-2 gives the whole variable domain DSGVTQTPKHLITATGQRVTLRCSPRSGDLSVYWYQQSLDQGLQFLIQYYNGEERAKGNILERFSAQQFPDLHSELNLSSLELGDSALYFCASSVDETGANTGELFFGEGSRLTVL.

The chain has TRBV29-1 and TRBJ2-2; TRBD2 aligns across 9 bases. This CDR3 has 14 amino acids. The germline CDR1 and CDR2 sequences are SQVTM and ANQGSEA. The V segment lost 4 bases and the J segment 6 bases; nucleotides outside the gene matches: 6. CDR3 loop: CSVGLAGAAGELFF. CDR3 bases: TGCAGCGTTGGGTTAGCGGGGGCGGCCGGGGAGCTGTTTTTT.

This clone has only a few counts. This chain connects TRBV19 to TRBJ1-5; TRBD1 aligns across 10 bases. J gave up 7 bases and V 4 bases, and 13 bases lay outside the gene matches. Germline V gene lookup returns CDR1 LNHDA and CDR2 SQIVND (reference sequence). The CDR3 runs 17 residues. Written as DNA, the CDR3 is TGTGCCAGTAGTAATACCCAGGGACAGGGGTTGAGCCAGCCCCAGCATTTT. Its translation is CASSNTQGQGLSQPQHF.

The chain links TRBV10-3 to TRBJ2-5; 7 bases match TRBD2. This CDR3 contains 13 residues. Trimming at V came to 5 bases and at J to 5 bases, leaving 5 bases not matched to a gene. Germline CDR1 reads ENHRY; CDR2 reads SYGVKD. The CDR3 here is CAISLGLEETQYF. For the CDR3, the DNA is TGTGCCATCAGTCTAGGACTAGAGGAGACCCAGTACTTC.

This chain joins TRBV7-6 and TRBJ1-1; a weak D match, TRBD1 (5 bases). Germline assignment: CDR1 SGHVS and CDR2 FNYEAQ. V lost 5 bases, J lost 2 bases, and 9 bases lay in between. This CDR3 has 13 residues. Here the CDR3 DNA reads TGTGCCAGCAGCCGACAGCATAACACTGAAGCTTTCTTT. This encodes CASSRQHNTEAFF.

This rearrangement joins TRBV5-1 to TRBJ2-3; 11 bases line up with TRBD2. Looked up from germline, CDR1 is SGHRS and CDR2 is YFSETQ. The CDR3 runs 17 residues. The junction had 9 bases not matched to a gene; V was cut back by 4 bases and J by 2 bases. DNA of the CDR3: TGCGCCAGCAGCCTCAGGGGGACTAGCGGCCCCACAGATACGCAGTATTTT. Amino acids: CASSLRGTSGPTDTQYF.

The chain is built from TRBV4-1 and TRBJ1-1; D remains unclear. The length of the CDR3 is 14 residues. Germline assignment: CDR1 MGHRA and CDR2 YSYEKL. V was cut by 2 bases and J by 1 base, with 8 bases left in between. The CDR3, as DNA: TGCGCCAGCAGCCAACCGGCAGGGAACACTGAAGCTTTCTTT. Translated, it gives CASSQPAGNTEAFF.

The sample holds a few counts of this clone. J is TRBJ2-7 and V is TRBV5-3; TRBD2 agrees at 7 bases. TRBV5-3 is given ORF status, its function remaining uncertain. This CDR3 contains 15 residues. Losses at the gene ends were 4 bases for V and 7 bases for J; bases not matched to a gene: 14. As DNA, the CDR3 is TGTGCCAGAAGCGACTGGGACGGGGGGATGAGGGAGCAGTACGTC. It yields the protein CARSDWDGGMREQYV.

This chain links TRBV6-5 with TRBJ2-7, with D possibly TRBD1 on 6 matching bases. This CDR3 contains 14 residues. Germline V CDR1 and CDR2: MNHEY, SVGAGI. V lost 6 bases, J lost 3 bases, and 15 bases lay in between. Written as DNA, the CDR3 is TGTGCCAGCAGCGGTTCGAGGGGGAACTACGAGCAGTACTTC. As protein: CASSGSRGNYEQYF.

This clone was observed a few times. The chain uses TRBV2 and TRBJ1-5, with a possible D match to TRBD1 (6 bases). V lost 6 bases, J lost 3 bases, and 12 bases lay in between. The germline V gene has CDR1 SNHLY and CDR2 FYNNEI. The CDR3 is 14 residues long. The CDR3: CASRAGTFNQPQHF. DNA of the CDR3: TGTGCCAGCAGAGCCGGGACATTCAATCAGCCCCAGCATTTT.

The chain has TRBV2 and TRBJ1-6, with 8 bases aligning to TRBD1. The CDR3 is 15 amino acids. From germline, CDR1 is SNHLY and CDR2 FYNNEI. V lost 6 bases and J lost 8; bases outside the gene matches: 9. The CDR3 here is CASRGPGQDHSPLHF. The DNA for the CDR3 is TGTGCCAGCAGGGGACCGGGACAGGATCATTCACCCCTCCACTTT.

The chain joins TRBV5-1 to TRBJ1-1; D might be TRBD1 (6 bases). This CDR3 region has 15 residues. V lost 3 bases and J lost 4, with 16 bases in between. Germline V gene lookup returns CDR1 SGHRS and CDR2 YFSETQ. The CDR3 reads CASSSTPGVGTEAFF. CDR3 DNA: TGCGCCAGCAGCTCCACACCAGGGGTGGGCACTGAAGCTTTCTTT.

This chain connects TRBV7-6 to TRBJ1-1, with D possibly being TRBD1 (5 bases). The CDR3 is 16 residues long. The V end lost 4 bases, the J end lost 3 bases, and 18 bases lay between the germline ends. Germline values: CDR1 SGHVS, CDR2 FNYEAQ. Written as DNA, the CDR3 is TGTGCCAGCAGCTCCAACGGCGCTTGGGGCGACACTGAAGCTTTCTTT. Translation: CASSSNGAWGDTEAFF.

V and J are TRBV5-4 and TRBJ2-5, with TRBD1 identical over 8 bases. There are 15 residues in the CDR3. Unmatched junction bases numbered 8, after V lost 2 bases and J lost 5 bases. Germline V gene lookup returns CDR1 SGHNT and CDR2 YYREEE (reference sequence). Here the CDR3 reads CASSFGTRGQETQYF. The CDR3 nucleotides are TGTGCCAGCAGCTTTGGGACCAGGGGGCAGGAGACCCAGTACTTC.

The table lists this clone with a count of one. A junction boundary mismatches the germline segment, possibly from a read error. The chain recombines TRBV7-7 with TRBJ2-1; no reliable D call. Germline CDR1 reads SSHAT; CDR2 reads FNYEAQ (reference sequence). This CDR3 region has 13 residues. Here the CDR3 reads CASSYRGVGEQFF. The CDR3 region has the DNA TGTGCTAGCAGCTACCGCGGAGTCGGTGAGCAGTTCTTC.

The chain has TRBV29-1 and TRBJ1-1; D unresolved. Germline V gene sequence: CDR1 SQVTM, CDR2 ANQGSEA. V was shortened by 0 bases and J by 5 bases, with 10 bases between the two germline ends. The CDR3 loop spans 13 amino acids. CDR3 sequence reads: CSVEEARQTEAFF. The CDR3 bases are TGCAGCGTTGAAGAGGCCAGGCAGACTGAAGCTTTCTTT.

V gene TRBV2 combines with J gene TRBJ2-1; TRBD2 matches 15 bases. Trimming took 7 bases from V and 7 from J; bases not matched to a gene: 11. Per the germline V gene, CDR1 is SNHLY and CDR2 is FYNNEI. The CDR3 is 17 residues long. This CDR3 is CASMGLAGGPVENEQFF. CDR3 coding DNA: TGTGCCAGCATGGGACTAGCGGGAGGACCTGTTGAAAATGAGCAGTTCTTC.

The genes are TRBV9 and TRBJ2-5, with TRBD2 matching 8 bases. Germline values: CDR1 SGDLS, CDR2 YYNGEE. The CDR3 spans 15 residues. Losses at the gene ends were 4 bases for V and 4 bases for J; bases not matched to a gene: 9. The CDR3 DNA reads as TGTGCCAGCAGCCCCGGGGTAGCGGGGCCAGAGACCCAGTACTTC. Translating it yields CASSPGVAGPETQYF.